Below, 5 T cell receptor beta chains from the same sample are listed, as sequenced in a study of Ad26.COV2.S vaccination and SARS-CoV-2 variants. Regarding treatment: roughly 20 received Ad26.COV2.S at low or high dose, single or two shots; about 5 received placebo; per-sample allocation not given. Vaccine and placebo recipients were sampled on day 63 after the first injection. Profiled with immunoSEQ multiplex PCR; TCRdb holds only in-frame clones, not every one. The table includes about 460,000 clones, 80% to 90% detected once. The specimen comprised peripheral blood, sampled in a trial of Ad26.COV2.S vaccine versus placebo. The receptor source for this set is a person aged 18-60 years who received the Ad26.COV2.S COVID-19 vaccine or a placebo.

The chain combines TRBV6-1 with TRBJ1-2, with TRBD1 matching 9 bases. This CDR3 region has 15 residues. V was pared by 2 bases and J by 2 bases, with 3 bases of the junction left unmatched. Looked up from germline, CDR1 is MNHNS and CDR2 is SASEGT. CDR3 amino acids: CASSEYDRGNYGYTF. The CDR3 nucleotides read TGTGCCAGCAGTGAATATGACAGGGGGAACTATGGCTACACCTTC.

The CDR3 DNA sequence: TGTGCCAGCAGTTTAGCCGGCGGGGGGGCAACTAAACCCTACGAGCAGTACTTC. Amino acid sequence: CASSLAGGGATKPYEQYF. The chain uses TRBV27 and TRBJ2-7; 9 positions agree with TRBD2. In germline, CDR1 is MNHEY, CDR2 SMNVEV (reference sequence). This CDR3 region has 18 residues. J lost 2 bases, V lost 2 bases, and 13 bases had no gene match.

The CDR3 DNA reads TGTGCCAGCAGCTGGTGGACTAGCGGGAGATACACAGATACGCAGTATTTT. As protein: CASSWWTSGRYTDTQYF. The chain has TRBV7-9 and TRBJ2-3, with TRBD2 matching 13 bases. CDR3 size: 17 residues. V lost 4 bases and J lost 2; bases outside the gene matches: 6. Germline values: CDR1 SEHNR, CDR2 FQNEAQ (reference sequence). The full variable domain, in which reference TRBV7-9 and TRBJ2-3 provide the parts outside the CDR3, is DTGVSQNPRHKITKRGQNVTFRCDPISEHNRLYWYRQTLGQGPEFLTYFQNEAQLEKSRLLSDRFSAERPKGSFSTLEIQRTEQGDSAMYLCASSWWTSGRYTDTQYFGPGTRLTVL.

This sequence joins TRBV7-3 and TRBJ2-3, with unresolved D. Germline V gene data show CDR1 as SGHTA and CDR2 as FQGTGA. CDR3 length: 13 amino acids. The V gene lost 4 bases and the J gene lost 0 bases, with 5 bases spanning the gap. The CDR3 spells CASSYSSTDTQYF. The CDR3 nucleotides are TGTGCCAGCAGCTATAGTAGCACAGATACGCAGTATTTT.

The DNA for the CDR3 is TGTGCCACCAGCAAGCGGGAGAGAAGGGATGAGCAGTTCTTC. It specifies CATSKRERRDEQFF. The gene calls are TRBV24-1 and TRBJ2-1; 8 positions agree with TRBD2. Germline trimming cut 7 bases from V and 8 bases from J; bases unmatched to any gene: 9. This CDR3 has 14 amino acids. CDR1 KGHDR and CDR2 SFDVKD come from the germline V gene.